This T cell receptor beta chain came from a study of graft-versus-host responses after intestinal transplantation (dated by TCRdb to 2020 to 2022). Regarding the complete study: The transplants that recipients received were multivisceral, liver-intestinal, or isolated intestinal. Every recipient was given anti-thymocyte globulin induction, followed by approximately 3 years of maintenance tacrolimus and steroids. Graft-versus-host and host-versus-graft alloreactive T cell clones were tracked in the graft, circulation and bone marrow after intestinal transplantation using bulk TCR-beta CDR3 sequencing. To identify alloreactive clones, pre-transplant mixed lymphocyte reaction products were sequenced and then compared with unstimulated pre-transplant donor and recipient T cells. A cohort of 24 intestinal transplant recipients, including one retransplant, was enrolled, and a few patients lacking pretransplant specimens were excluded. Donor T cell macrochimerism was defined as a peak of at least 4% donor T cells among recipient peripheral blood mononuclear cells. Rather than being sequenced by the commercial service, samples from a few later patients were sequenced in-house on an Illumina MiSeq and processed with MiXCR.

The study at large found these results: GvH clones were found in recipient bone marrow, and some of the GvH clones appeared earlier in ileal mucosa or blood, which is consistent with an intestinal mucosal origin. High GvH to HvG T cell clonal ratios were observed in the allografts of patients with donor T cell macrochimerism. The conclusions were limited by the relatively low number and heterogeneity of the intestinal transplant patients. Early after transplant, peak levels of circulating GvH clones were associated with declines in HvG clones.

Library generation was performed with the immunoSEQ multiplex PCR assay. For most patients, genomic DNA was subjected to high-throughput TCR-beta CDR3 sequencing by Adaptive Biotechnologies. The paper's processing steps were these. Adaptive's ImmunoSEQ software was the source of the TCR sequencing data for fewer than 20 patients, while a few other patients were processed with MiXCR and VDJtools. CDR3 nucleotide sequences shared by donor and recipient were removed because the origin of these sequences could not be assigned. Alloreactive clones required at least 2-fold expansion over unstimulated cells and minimum CFSE-low frequency of 0.002% (template counts) or 0.001% (read counts). A clone was considered mappable if detected in the sequenced pre-transplant spleen, lymph node, or MLR CFSE-low populations of the donor or recipient. Cumulative frequency of alloreactive clones was calculated as a percentage of all sequences weighted by copy number. This is the immuneACCESS table as TCRdb keeps it, with only in-frame sequences that have V and J called. A part of the clones is gone; compared with another copy, unresolved V genes explain less than half, and the rest is unexplained. V, J and clone size reflect that table, while D and trimming were determined from the DNA. For this sample there are 5,500 to 8,000 clones; 89% appear just once. The ten largest make up about 4.9% of the sample.

The junction shows trimming of 4 bases on V and 0 bases on J, plus 10 bases between the germline ends. Spanning cysteine to phenylalanine, the CDR3 consists of 15 amino acids. CDR3 DNA only is kept here, 45 bases in frame from base 1. From the germline V gene, CDR1 is SGHVS and CDR2 is FQNEAQ. As for this clone: The antigen it recognizes is unknown. Within one base of it there is no much larger clone, and no base qualities were kept.

Blood samples were collected up to 4 times in the first month after transplant and then at least monthly when available. The receptor was derived from a human patient who received an intestinal transplant, so some T cells may come from the graft donor. Here the chain combines TRBV7-8 and TRBJ2-1; the D gene is unclear. Sequences were derived from PBMCs, sampled just under 85 days after transplant. The CDR3 sequence is CASSWQPTSYNEQFF. The DNA sequence is TGTGCCAGCAGCTGGCAGCCTACCTCCTACAATGAGCAGTTCTTC. Extended through the reference TRBV7-8 and TRBJ2-1 proteins, this CDR3 yields the full variable domain: GAGVSQSPRYKVAKRGQDVALRCDPISGHVSLFWYQQALGQGPEFLTYFQNEAQLDKSGLPSDRFFAERPEGSVSTLKIQRTQQEDSAVYLCASSWQPTSYNEQFFGPGTRLTVL.